The clone carrying this T cell receptor (beta chain) appeared many times. This sample is part of a study of early T cells in non-severe SARS-CoV-2 infection. Each CDR3 protein gets one entry after TCRdb re-called the 5' RACE reads with MiXCR. The sample contains more than 65,000 distinct CDR3 sequences, roughly 13% of which appear only once. The germline V gene has CDR1 SQVTM and CDR2 ANQGSEA. Trimming at V came to 0 bases and at J to 5 bases, leaving 7 bases not matched to a gene. The CDR3 is 15 residues long. Specimen: whole blood. This chain uses TRBV29-1 with TRBJ2-3; 8 bases align to TRBD2. This clonotype was obtained from an adult who was a healthcare worker with PCR-confirmed SARS-CoV-2 infection or an uninfected control (not recorded which). CDR3 residues: CSVEDQRGGLDTQYF. DNA for the CDR3: TGCAGCGTTGAAGATCAACGGGGGGGCCTAGATACGCAGTATTTT.